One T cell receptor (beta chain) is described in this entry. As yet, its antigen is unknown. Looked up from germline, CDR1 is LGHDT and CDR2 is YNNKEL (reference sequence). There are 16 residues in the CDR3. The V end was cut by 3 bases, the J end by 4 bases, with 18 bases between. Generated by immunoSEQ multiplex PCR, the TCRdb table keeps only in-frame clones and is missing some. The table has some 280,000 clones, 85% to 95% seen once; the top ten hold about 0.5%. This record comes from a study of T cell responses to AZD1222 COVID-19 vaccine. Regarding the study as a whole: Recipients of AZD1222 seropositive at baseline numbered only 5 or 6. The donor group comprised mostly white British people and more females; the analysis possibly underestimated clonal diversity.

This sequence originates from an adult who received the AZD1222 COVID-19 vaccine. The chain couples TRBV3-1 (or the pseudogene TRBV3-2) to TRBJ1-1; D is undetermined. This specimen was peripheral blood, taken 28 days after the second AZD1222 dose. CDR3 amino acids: CASSQLPSGRSTEAFF. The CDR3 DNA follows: TGTGCCAGCAGCCAGTTACCCTCCGGACGCAGCACTGAAGCTTTCTTT.